This passage covers 30 T cell receptor beta chains from one sample sequenced in a study of CD8 T cells in Susac syndrome. The RNA input was 0.5 to 1 ug, and it was reverse transcribed with random hexamers. MiXCR was run by TCRdb on the immunoSEQ multiplex PCR reads, yielding one entry per CDR3 protein. The sample includes about 120,000 distinct CDR3 sequences, 85% to 95% of them seen just once. The sample comprised CD4+ T cells from PBMCs. Receptor source: a human donor in good health.

The V and J genes are TRBV7-2 and TRBJ2-2; D gene uncertain. V was clipped by 0 bases and J by 7 bases, with 18 bases between them. The CDR3 is made up of 17 amino acids. Germline V gives CDR1 SGHTA, CDR2 FQGNSA. The chain's CDR3 is CASSLAQVGSRRGELFF. The CDR3 DNA follows: TGTGCCAGCAGCTTAGCGCAAGTAGGATCCCGGCGCGGGGAGCTGTTTTTT.

This clonotype was found a few times. The chain couples TRBV2 to TRBJ1-2, with a possible D match to TRBD1 (6 bases). Trimming took off 8 bases at V and 5 bases at J, with 12 bases between the two ends. The CDR3 loop spans 12 amino acids. Germline lookup yields CDR1 SNHLY and CDR2 FYNNEI. The DNA of the CDR3 is TGTGCCAGCGAGGGGGGGAGATATGGCTACACCTTC. It encodes CASEGGRYGYTF.

The chain couples TRBV5-6 to TRBJ2-1, with D hard to call. Trimming took off 5 bases at V and 8 bases at J, with 8 bases between the two ends. CDR3 length: 11 residues. Germline lookup yields CDR1 SGHDT and CDR2 YYEEEE. The chain's CDR3 is CASRREDEQFF. CDR3 coding DNA: TGTGCCAGCAGACGTGAGGATGAGCAGTTCTTC.

This chain connects TRBV6-5 to TRBJ2-1, with D possibly called TRBD1 or TRBD2 (5 bases each). The CDR3 covers 15 residues. The germline V gene has CDR1 MNHEY and CDR2 SVGAGI. Trimming left V 2 bases short and J 3 bases short, with 11 bases between. The CDR3 nucleotides read TGTGCCAGCAGTTACCGAGGGGATAGCTACAATGAGCAGTTCTTC. Translation: CASSYRGDSYNEQFF.

CDR3 DNA sequence: TGCAGTGCTAGCAGGGACAGGGCCTACGAGCAGTACTTC. It specifies CSASRDRAYEQYF. The rearrangement links TRBV20-1 to TRBJ2-7; 9 positions agree with TRBD1. The CDR3 is 13 residues long. CDR1 DFQATT and CDR2 SNEGSKA come from the germline V gene (reference sequence). Germline trimming cut 3 bases from V and 2 bases from J; bases unmatched to any gene: 2.

The chain carries TRBV12-5 and TRBJ1-6; D perhaps matches TRBD1 (5 bases). The CDR3 is 15 amino acids. The germline gives CDR1 LGHNT, CDR2 FRNRAP. Trimming removed 1 base at V and 10 bases at J, with 14 bases between. The CDR3 DNA reads TGTGCTAGTGGTTTGGGTTTGGGTGACAGATCACCCCTCCACTTT. This translates into CASGLGLGDRSPLHF.

In its sample, this clonotype was seen once. The gene calls are TRBV27 and TRBJ2-7; D not resolved. The length of the CDR3 is 14 residues. Deletions cut 1 base from V and 8 bases from J, with 15 bases between. The germline V gene encodes CDR1 MNHEY and CDR2 SMNVEV (reference sequence). The CDR3 loop is CASSLLVGEGQQYF. In DNA, the CDR3 is TGTGCCAGCAGTTTATTGGTAGGTGAAGGACAGCAGTACTTC.

V usage is TRBV20-1 and J usage is TRBJ2-1; D is perhaps TRBD2 (6 bases). Trimming took off 3 bases at V and 9 bases at J, with 12 bases between the two ends. Germline CDR1 is DFQATT and CDR2 is SNEGSKA (reference sequence). There are 12 residues in the CDR3. The chain's CDR3 is CSASSGSGEQFF. CDR3 DNA: TGCAGTGCTAGTTCCGGGAGCGGTGAGCAGTTCTTC.

The rearrangement joins TRBV11-2 to TRBJ1-1; D may be TRBD1 (5 bases). The CDR3 is made up of 15 amino acids. The germline V gene encodes CDR1 SGHAT and CDR2 FQNNGV. V lost 2 bases to trimming and J lost 2 bases, with 12 bases between them. CDR3 DNA sequence: TGTGCCAGCAGCTTAAAGGCGGGGCTAAACACTGAAGCTTTCTTT. Amino acid sequence: CASSLKAGLNTEAFF.

J is TRBJ2-1 and V is TRBV9; TRBD2 matches 8 bases. The CDR3 totals 15 residues. The ends lost 2 bases at V and 7 bases at J; junction bases unmatched: 8. Germline CDR1 is SGDLS and CDR2 is YYNGEE. The CDR3 DNA reads as TGTGCCAGCAGCGTTGCGGGGGGACCACTAAATGAGCAGTTCTTC. It translates to CASSVAGGPLNEQFF.

The chain is built from TRBV20-1 and TRBJ2-2; D uncertain. V was trimmed by 5 bases and J by 4 bases, leaving 8 bases between them. The germline gives CDR1 DFQATT, CDR2 SNEGSKA (reference sequence). This CDR3 has 12 amino acids. The CDR3 protein is CSAGEITGELFF. The CDR3, as DNA: TGCAGTGCTGGCGAGATCACCGGGGAGCTGTTTTTT.

V usage is TRBV7-2 and J usage is TRBJ1-2; weak D call: TRBD1 (5 bases). Germline CDR1 reads SGHTA; CDR2 reads FQGNSA. The CDR3 is 14 amino acids. Trimming stripped 5 bases from V and 4 bases from J, with 14 bases between. The CDR3 here is CASSGEGPFYGYTF. The DNA of the CDR3 is TGTGCCAGCAGCGGGGAGGGGCCCTTCTATGGCTACACCTTC.

The chain has TRBV6-5 and TRBJ2-1; D gene ambiguous. The CDR3 runs 13 residues. The germline CDR1 and CDR2 sequences are MNHEY and SVGAGI. V lost 2 bases and J 8 bases, leaving 10 bases between the germline ends. CDR3 nucleotides: TGTGCCAGCAGTTACCGACGGCTGGATGAGCAGTTCTTC. Amino acids: CASSYRRLDEQFF.

This clonotype showed up just once. The CDR3 DNA sequence: TGTGCCAGCAGTGAAGTTCCGGGACTAGCGGAGCAGTTCTTC. Protein product: CASSEVPGLAEQFF. The chain recombines TRBV27 with TRBJ2-1, with TRBD2 matching 10 bases. Per germline, CDR1 MNHEY and CDR2 SMNVEV (reference sequence). This CDR3 is 14 amino acids long. The ends lost 5 bases at V and 10 bases at J; junction bases unmatched: 8.

The chain joins TRBV7-2 to TRBJ2-1; TRBD2 aligns across 7 bases. This CDR3 is 14 amino acids long. J lost 6 bases, V lost 3 bases, and 5 bases had no gene match. The germline gives CDR1 SGHTA, CDR2 FQGNSA. The CDR3 region is CASSFPREGNEQFF. CDR3 nucleotides: TGTGCCAGCAGCTTCCCCAGGGAGGGCAATGAGCAGTTCTTC.

The V call is TRBV10-3, the J call TRBJ2-7; D is undetermined. The CDR3 contains 13 residues. The germline CDR1 and CDR2 sequences are ENHRY and SYGVKD. The V end was cut by 2 bases, the J end by 0 bases, with 5 bases between. DNA for the CDR3: TGTGCCATCAGTGAGAGGAGCTCCTACGAGCAGTACTTC. Translating it yields CAISERSSYEQYF.

The chain couples TRBV7-9 to TRBJ1-4; no reliable D call. Trimming took 5 bases from V and 0 from J, leaving 16 bases between them. The CDR3 has 17 residues. Germline lookup yields CDR1 SEHNR and CDR2 FQNEAQ (reference sequence). The CDR3 bases are TGTGCCAGCAGCCCGCCGGTCCGCAGTGCAACTAATGAAAAACTGTTTTTT. Translation gives CASSPPVRSATNEKLFF.

This rearrangement joins TRBV29-1 to TRBJ2-1; the match to TRBD2 covers 9 bases. Losses at the gene ends were 7 bases for V and 2 bases for J; bases not matched to a gene: 9. The CDR3 has 15 amino acids. The germline V gene encodes CDR1 SQVTM and CDR2 ANQGSEA. The CDR3: CSAGTGTSTYNEQFF. In nucleotides, the CDR3 is TGCAGCGCCGGAACCGGGACTAGCACCTACAATGAGCAGTTCTTC.

The CDR3 nucleotides are TGTGCCAGCAGTCTGGTTGGGAGGGGGAGTTCCGCCTACGAGCAGTACTTC. Residues: CASSLVGRGSSAYEQYF. This sequence joins TRBV28 and TRBJ2-7, with D perhaps TRBD2 (7 bases). V was shortened by 5 bases and J by 2 bases, with 22 bases between the two germline ends. The CDR3 extends over 17 amino acids. The germline V gene encodes CDR1 MDHEN and CDR2 SYDVKM.

The CDR3 loop is CASSPDRGTTDTQYF. In DNA form, the CDR3 reads TGTGCCAGCAGTCCAGACAGGGGAACCACAGATACGCAGTATTTT. This chain connects TRBV11-2 to TRBJ2-3, with 8 bases fitting TRBD1. CDR3 length: 15 amino acids. V shed 6 bases and J 2 bases; nucleotides not matched to a gene: 7. Germline V gives CDR1 SGHAT, CDR2 FQNNGV.

The chain links TRBV5-6 to TRBJ2-5; tentatively, D is TRBD1 (5 bases). This CDR3 region has 16 residues. Deletions cut 0 bases from V and 1 base from J, with 13 bases between. Germline CDR1 and CDR2: SGHDT and YYEEEE. CDR3 sequence: CASSLVGRRIQETQYF. The CDR3 bases are TGTGCCAGCAGCTTGGTGGGGCGGCGGATCCAAGAGACCCAGTACTTC.

The chain has TRBV20-1 and TRBJ2-2; a possible D gene is TRBD2 (5 bases). Trimming removed 1 base at V and 4 bases at J, with 16 bases between. The germline CDR1 and CDR2 sequences are DFQATT and SNEGSKA (reference sequence). The CDR3 extends over 16 amino acids. The CDR3 sequence is CSARVRQSAGTGELFF. CDR3 DNA: TGCAGTGCTAGAGTTCGGCAGTCGGCGGGCACCGGGGAGCTGTTTTTT.

This chain joins TRBV15 and TRBJ2-7; the match to TRBD2 covers 9 bases. The CDR3 covers 15 residues. J was trimmed by 6 bases and V by 2 bases; bases with no gene match: 8. Germline CDR1 reads LNHNV; CDR2 reads YYDKDF (reference sequence). The CDR3 coding sequence is TGTGCCACCAGCAGACCCGGGACTAGCCTTTTCGAGCAGTACTTC. Translating it yields CATSRPGTSLFEQYF.

The chain is built from TRBV7-3 and TRBJ2-1, with a weak D call TRBD1 (5 bases). V lost 5 bases and J 3 bases, leaving 14 bases between the germline ends. The germline CDR1 and CDR2 sequences are SGHTA and FQGTGA. The CDR3 contains 15 residues. The CDR3 coding sequence is TGTGCCAGCAGCCTGAAAGACAGCAACTACAATGAGCAGTTCTTC. Translating it yields CASSLKDSNYNEQFF.

The V call is TRBV12-3 or TRBV12-4, the J call TRBJ1-1; D unresolved. The CDR3 has 13 residues. The V and J ends lost 3 bases and 1 base respectively, with 6 bases between them. The CDR3 region has the DNA TGTGCCAGCAGTTTTGCGGAGAACACTGAAGCTTTCTTT. Its protein is CASSFAENTEAFF.

The CDR3 DNA is TGTGCCAGCAGTTCACTACAGGGGGCAGGGGGCTACACCTTC. This sequence encodes CASSSLQGAGGYTF. The chain is built from TRBV6-5 and TRBJ1-2; 9 positions agree with TRBD1. J lost 8 bases, V lost 4 bases, and 8 bases had no gene match. Germline CDR1 reads MNHEY; CDR2 reads SVGAGI. This CDR3 spans 14 amino acids.

This sequence joins TRBV7-8 and TRBJ1-1; weak D call: TRBD1 (5 bases). This CDR3 spans 19 amino acids. Looked up from germline, CDR1 is SGHVS and CDR2 is FQNEAQ. Trimming left V 3 bases short and J 0 bases short, with 23 bases between. The CDR3 is CASSLRGQGLPLVNTEAFF. Here the CDR3 DNA reads TGTGCCAGCAGCTTGAGGGGCCAGGGCCTACCTTTGGTGAACACTGAAGCTTTCTTT.

This clonotype was picked up one time. This rearrangement joins TRBV18 to TRBJ2-7, with D unclear. Germline V gene data show CDR1 as KGHSH and CDR2 as LQKENI. Between the trimmed V and J ends, which lost 3 bases and 2 bases, there was a span of 14 bases. This CDR3 is built from 15 residues. CDR3 in amino acids: CASSPRSTGAYEQYF. For the CDR3, the DNA is TGTGCCAGCTCACCTCGGTCAACGGGTGCCTACGAGCAGTACTTC.

V and J are TRBV7-9 and TRBJ1-4; D unclear. This CDR3 region has 15 residues. CDR1 is SEHNR, CDR2 FQNEAQ, per germline (reference sequence). Between the trimmed V and J ends, which lost 8 bases and 1 base, there was a span of 14 bases. CDR3 region: CASRGEGGTNEKLFF. The CDR3, as DNA: TGTGCCAGCCGAGGAGAAGGAGGAACTAATGAAAAACTGTTTTTT. Combining the CDR3 with reference TRBV7-9 and TRBJ1-4 gives the whole variable domain DTGVSQNPRHKITKRGQNVTFRCDPISEHNRLYWYRQTLGQGPEFLTYFQNEAQLEKSRLLSDRFSAERPKGSFSTLEIQRTEQGDSAMYLCASRGEGGTNEKLFFGSGTQLSVL.

The chain couples TRBV6-2 or TRBV6-3 to TRBJ2-3; possibly TRBD2 for D (6 bases). V lost 2 bases and J 2 bases, leaving 8 bases between the germline ends. Germline CDR1 MNHEY, CDR2 SVGEGT. The CDR3 has 14 amino acids. The CDR3 reads CASSYAGHTDTQYF. The CDR3 region has the DNA TGTGCCAGCAGTTACGCGGGGCACACAGATACGCAGTATTTT.